This T cell receptor beta chain was observed in a study of tumor-infiltrating lymphocytes in primary liver carcinoma. Study-wide context: With diameters of about 4 to 11 cm, tumors were stage T1-T3 N0M0.

Total RNA and DNA came together from 20-30 mg of bulk tissue without cell sorting. Worth noting for this clonotype: The germline gene is not matched at one end of the junction; a read error may be the cause.

The input was 500 ng total RNA; TCR beta cDNA was made from it with a constant-region primer. Slightly modified ARM-PCR served as the procedure for the TCR beta libraries. These libraries came from three rounds of nested multiplex PCR. The two initial PCR rounds, around 11 cycles each, used TRBV1-TRBV30 forward and C-beta reverse primers. Via MiXCR, TCRdb re-called the multiplex PCR reads, giving one row per CDR3 protein. Of roughly 78,000 distinct CDR3 sequences detected, 70% to 80% appear once; the ten largest clones hold approximately 14%. The CDR3 runs 13 residues. The receptor was derived from a woman in her sixties or seventies with primary liver carcinoma and hepatitis B virus infection. The material sequenced was liver tumor tissue from sampling region 4. Subset in this sample: tumor region T4, right-lateral pole. The rearrangement joins TRBV12-3 or TRBV12-4 to TRBJ1-6; no firm D call. The CDR3 reads CASGGHDNSPLHF. As DNA, the CDR3 is TGCGCCAGCGGCGGGCACGATAATTCACCCCTCCACTTT.